This TCR beta chain was recorded in a study of identical twins (dated by TCRdb to 2016 to 2017). Notes on the research overall: To test whether fetal clonotypes persist, the study used deep sequencing on TCR alpha and beta repertoires from monozygotic twins, unrelated adults of various ages, and cord blood. To rule out contamination, replicate twin experiments were performed at different times with different library preparation protocols.

This clonotype appeared a few times. The antigen it binds to is not known. No much larger clone exists at a distance of one base, and base qualities are not known. All donors were healthy Caucasians. The twin cohort consisted of three pairs of female monozygotic twins, all aged roughly 18 to 30 years. Positive isolation kits from Invitrogen were used to isolate CD4+ and CD8+ T cell populations. V was cut back by 1 base and J by 4 bases, leaving a gap of 13 bases between them. CDR1 and CDR2, per the germline V gene (reference sequence), are SEHNR and FQNEAQ. CDR3 length: 15 amino acids, cysteine to phenylalanine. Kept here is only the CDR3 DNA, which spans 45 bases and is read in frame from base 1. Preparation of the library involved 5' RACE. The reads were generated on an Illumina HiSeq 2000. A universal primer binding site was added through template switching, and the final cDNA carried a unique molecular identifier so that TCR cDNA molecules could be counted accurately. Specific primers in the conserved constant-segment region were used to synthesize first-strand cDNA for the TCR alpha and beta chains. To control for contamination, every cDNA library carried two barcodes: a SMART-Mk sample barcode plus Illumina barcodes. TruSeq adapter sequences and Illumina sample barcodes were added in two successive PCR steps. Sequencing of the TCR alpha and beta cDNA libraries was done on the Illumina HiSeq platform using custom primers. The authors' analysis ran thus. Unique molecular identifiers were extracted from raw reads with MiGEC, and CDR3 positions were determined with MiXCR. For each individual, recombination models were inferred using an EM algorithm with the repgenHMM and IGoR tools. The analysis of shared clonotypes was done with the tcR package in R, with sharing normalized by the product of cloneset sizes. To study raw recombination free of thymic and clonal selection effects, out-of-frame nonproductive sequences were analyzed. TCRdb redid the processing of the public reads, applying fastp at Q25 and MiXCR, and retained in-frame beta chains. Each CDR3 protein gets just one entry, which takes the most common genes and DNA from the rows behind it. The V and J calls were not made by the authors but by TCRdb's processing. The sample profile shows 500,000 to 600,000 distinct CDR3 sequences; less than 25% of them were found once. The ten largest clonotypes hold 0.75% to 0.95% of the sample.

Overall study results and their limits: Because the same donors could not be followed over many years, conclusions were based on cross-sectional statistical analysis. Out-of-frame TCR alpha sharing in monozygotic twins was systematically underestimated by recombination models, whereas sharing between unrelated individuals was in agreement with the recombination models. Compared with coincidental sharing between unrelated individuals, out-of-frame TCR alpha sequences shared between twins showed an excess of sequences with low generation probability. The excess sharing between twins in beta out-of-frame sequences was weaker because fewer shared sequences reduced the signal-to-noise ratio. Invariant T cells such as MAIT and iNKT could partly confound zero-insertion analyses, although diverse VJ usage argued against such confounding for most clonotypes. Fewer insertions were carried by abundant cord blood beta clonotypes; a weaker similar trend was observed in young adult naive repertoires, while no such trend was observed in memory repertoires.

This sample was shared with a second study, whose subject was T cells expressing NK-cell markers. That second publication adds: TCR beta-chain repertoires were profiled in sorted CD3+CD56+NKG2C+, CD3+CD56+NKG2C- and CD3+CD56-NKG2C+ T-cell subsets from about 8 donors. Among the eight sequenced donors, only one was HCMV-seronegative, while the other seven were HCMV-seropositive. In several experiments an anti-gammadeltaTCR antibody was added to restrict sorting to alphabetaTCR-expressing T cells. In about 6 donors, the dominant CD3+CD56+NKG2C+ clonotypes were found to rank among the top 10 CD8+ clonotypes and to make up about 1.0-7.5% of CD8+ T cells. Those dominant clonotypes were again the most abundant among CD3+CD56-NKG2C+ cells in a handful of donors, at roughly 28.3-65%. It remained unclear whether the expanded NKG2C-expressing T cell clones were specific for HCMV antigens. Randomly selected healthy volunteers, three men and five women, were used as the eight sequenced donors. HCMV-specific IgG was detected in serum with a commercial ELISA kit to determine HCMV serostatus. MIGEC handled demultiplexing of the reads and grouping by UMI, while MiTCR was used to assemble and quantify clonotypes. To exclude erroneous sequences, any TCR cDNA sequence not supported by at least two reads was discarded. Downstream repertoire analysis used the tcR package, and clonotypes were matched across fractions by CDR3 nucleotide sequence plus V segment. VDJmatch was used to annotate antigen specificity against VDJdb, with one amino acid substitution in CDR3 allowed.

The clonotype comes from a woman between 18 and 30 years old in good health. Sequencing was carried out using CD4+ T cells sorted from blood. The V gene is TRBV7-9 and the J gene is TRBJ1-2, with the D gene not clear enough to name. The CDR3 protein: CASSLGGVSGYGYTF. The sequenced DNA is TGTGCCAGCAGCTTAGGGGGAGTCAGCGGCTATGGCTACACCTTC. This CDR3, with the reference TRBV7-9 and TRBJ1-2 proteins standing in past its ends, gives the full variable domain DTGVSQNPRHKITKRGQNVTFRCDPISEHNRLYWYRQTLGQGPEFLTYFQNEAQLEKSRLLSDRFSAERPKGSFSTLEIQRTEQGDSAMYLCASSLGGVSGYGYTFGSGTRLTVV.